Below, 30 T cell receptor beta chains from the same sample are listed, as sequenced in a study of T cell responses to AZD1222 COVID-19 vaccine. Assay used: immunoSEQ multiplex PCR; TCRdb lists only in-frame clones, some missing. The table lists nearly 200,000 clones, about 93% of them singletons. The material was peripheral blood, obtained 28 days after the second AZD1222 dose. The source is an adult who received the AZD1222 COVID-19 vaccine.

This chain connects TRBV19 to TRBJ2-1, with D possibly being TRBD1 or TRBD2 (5 bases each). V dropped 10 bases and J dropped 3 bases, with 13 bases sitting between them. CDR3 length: 13 amino acids. Germline lookup yields CDR1 LNHDA and CDR2 SQIVND (reference sequence). This chain's CDR3 is CATTGTHYNEQFF. The CDR3 coding sequence is TGTGCCACTACCGGGACCCACTACAATGAGCAGTTCTTC.

The chain links TRBV6-5 to TRBJ1-2, with D perhaps TRBD1 (5 bases). The germline CDR1 and CDR2 sequences are MNHEY and SVGAGI. The CDR3 is 15 residues long. V lost 7 bases and J lost 4, with 19 bases in between. The CDR3, as DNA: TGTGCCAGCAATCCCAGACGCGACAGTCTCTATGGCTACACCTTC. It yields the protein CASNPRRDSLYGYTF.

The V gene is TRBV19, the J gene TRBJ1-5; the match to TRBD1 covers 7 bases. Germline V gene data show CDR1 as LNHDA and CDR2 as SQIVND (reference sequence). J gave up 3 bases and V 5 bases, and 7 bases lay outside the gene matches. The CDR3 totals 15 residues. Written as DNA, the CDR3 is TGTGCCAGTAGTGACTCACAGGGGATCAATCAGCCCCAGCATTTT. As protein: CASSDSQGINQPQHF.

The rearrangement links TRBV6-5 to TRBJ1-5; 7 nucleotides line up with TRBD1. The V gene's germline CDR1 is MNHEY and CDR2 SVGAGI. The J segment lost 7 bases and the V segment lost 7 bases, leaving 13 bases of the junction unmatched. CDR3 length: 15 amino acids. The DNA of the CDR3 is TGTGCCAGCACCCAACTCCCAGGGGGTGGCCAGCCCCAGCATTTT. Its protein product is CASTQLPGGGQPQHF.

V usage is TRBV5-1 and J usage is TRBJ1-1, with TRBD1 matching over 8 bases. The CDR3 length is 14 residues. Germline lookup yields CDR1 SGHRS and CDR2 YFSETQ. V lost 4 bases and J lost 4; bases outside the gene matches: 6. The chain's CDR3 is CASSTRQGSTEAFF. For the CDR3, the DNA is TGCGCCAGCAGCACGAGACAGGGGAGCACTGAAGCTTTCTTT.

The chain has TRBV2 and TRBJ1-4; 7 bases line up with TRBD1. The germline CDR1 and CDR2 sequences are SNHLY and FYNNEI. The CDR3 sequence is 13 residues long. J gave up 5 bases and V 3 bases, and 0 bases lay outside the gene matches. Written as DNA, the CDR3 is TGTGCCAGCAGTGACAGGGGGAATGAAAAACTGTTTTTT. It specifies CASSDRGNEKLFF.

J is TRBJ2-3 and V is TRBV6-5; D remains ambiguous. Germline CDR1 reads MNHEY; CDR2 reads SVGAGI. Trimming cost V 8 bases and J 7 bases, with 13 bases left between them. The CDR3 covers 12 residues. In DNA form, the CDR3 reads TGTGCCAGCGAAATTACCAGGAATACGCAGTATTTT. Protein sequence: CASEITRNTQYF.

V gene TRBV7-3 combines with J gene TRBJ1-1; D unresolved. V lost 0 bases and J lost 4, with 6 bases in between. The CDR3 covers 13 residues. The germline gives CDR1 SGHTA, CDR2 FQGTGA. This CDR3 is CASSLTVTTEAFF. The DNA for the CDR3 is TGTGCCAGCAGCTTAACGGTCACCACTGAAGCTTTCTTT.

This chain uses TRBV3-1 (or the pseudogene TRBV3-2) with TRBJ2-1, with D perhaps TRBD1 (5 bases). In germline, CDR1 is LGHDT, CDR2 YNNKEL (reference sequence). The CDR3 covers 13 residues. V was pared by 1 base and J by 4 bases, with 5 bases between. The CDR3 loop reads CASSQAGYNEQFF. The CDR3 DNA is TGTGCCAGCAGCCAAGCAGGGTACAATGAGCAGTTCTTC.

The chain recombines TRBV18 with TRBJ1-1; TRBD1 is a possible D gene (5 bases). The V gene's germline CDR1 is KGHSH and CDR2 LQKENI. The CDR3 loop spans 16 amino acids. Trimming took 2 bases from V and 4 from J, leaving 17 bases between them. CDR3 in DNA: TGTGCCAGCTCACCAGTCGGGGGAGGGTTGGGCACTGAAGCTTTCTTT. Amino acid sequence: CASSPVGGGLGTEAFF.

This clone is a singleton in its sample. This chain joins TRBV5-1 and TRBJ1-1, with 8 bases that match TRBD1. Germline assignment: CDR1 SGHRS and CDR2 YFSETQ. This CDR3 spans 14 amino acids. After removal of 3 bases from V and 1 base from J, the junction contained 2 bases not matched to a gene. CDR3 amino acids: CASSSGQENTEAFF. The CDR3, as DNA: TGCGCCAGCAGCTCGGGACAGGAGAACACTGAAGCTTTCTTT.

The chain employs TRBV6-5 and TRBJ1-4; perhaps TRBD1 as D (5 bases). The CDR3 totals 16 residues. The ends were cut back, 3 bases at V and 4 bases at J, with 15 bases in the middle. Germline V CDR1 and CDR2: MNHEY, SVGAGI. The CDR3 bases are TGTGCCAGCAGTTATACTTGGCGGCAGGGTAATGAAAAACTGTTTTTT. Protein product: CASSYTWRQGNEKLFF.

V and J are TRBV4-2 and TRBJ1-3, with D perhaps TRBD1 (6 bases). The CDR3 is 17 amino acids. Germline lookup yields CDR1 LGHNA and CDR2 YNFKEQ. V gave up 1 base and J gave up 0 bases, with 13 bases separating them. The CDR3 coding sequence is TGTGCCAGCAGCCAAGGTTTCCAGGGGAGCTCTGGAAACACCATATATTTT. Protein sequence: CASSQGFQGSSGNTIYF.

The table lists this clone with a count of one. The chain links TRBV7-3 to TRBJ2-3, with 7 bases matching TRBD1. Germline CDR1 and CDR2: SGHTA and FQGTGA. CDR3 size: 14 residues. The ends lost 4 bases at V and 8 bases at J; junction bases unmatched: 9. Here the CDR3 reads CASSSQQGMGTQYF. In DNA, the CDR3 is TGTGCCAGCAGCTCCCAACAGGGGATGGGTACGCAGTATTTT.

J is TRBJ1-1 and V is TRBV10-3, with a weak D call TRBD1 (5 bases). Per the germline V gene, CDR1 is ENHRY and CDR2 is SYGVKD. The CDR3 has 17 residues. Trimming pared 0 bases from V and 1 base from J, leaving 15 bases between. CDR3 DNA sequence: TGTGCCATCAGTGAGTCATGGGGGAATGGAGGGAACACTGAAGCTTTCTTT. This codes for CAISESWGNGGNTEAFF.

V gene TRBV2 combines with J gene TRBJ2-2; the match to TRBD2 covers 10 bases. Per the germline V gene, CDR1 is SNHLY and CDR2 is FYNNEI. The CDR3 loop spans 15 amino acids. The V gene end was trimmed by 2 bases and the J gene end by 7 bases; junction bases not matched to a gene: 4. CDR3 nucleotides: TGTGCCAGCAGTGAAAGGTCTAGCGGGGGCGGGGAGCTGTTTTTT. Its protein product is CASSERSSGGGELFF.

This chain uses TRBV3-1 (or the pseudogene TRBV3-2) with TRBJ1-5; D may be TRBD1 (6 bases). The length of the CDR3 is 17 residues. Trimming pared 0 bases from V and 1 base from J, leaving 13 bases between. Per the germline V gene, CDR1 is LGHDT and CDR2 is YNNKEL (reference sequence). The CDR3 spells CASSQDFGGSSNQPQHF. As DNA, the CDR3 is TGTGCCAGCAGCCAAGACTTCGGGGGCTCAAGCAATCAGCCCCAGCATTTT.

The V call is TRBV12-3 or TRBV12-4, the J call TRBJ2-7, with a possible D match to TRBD2 (6 bases). The CDR3 runs to 13 residues. V was shortened by 6 bases and J by 3 bases, with 12 bases between the two germline ends. CDR3 region: CASSEPGLYEQYF. The CDR3 DNA reads as TGTGCCAGCAGCGAACCGGGACTCTACGAGCAGTACTTC.

This clone was recorded once. The rearrangement joins TRBV18 to TRBJ2-5; D gene ambiguous. Germline loops: CDR1 KGHSH, CDR2 LQKENI. CDR3 length: 13 residues. V was trimmed by 2 bases and J by 5 bases, leaving 9 bases between them. The DNA for the CDR3 is TGTGCCAGCTCACCAGGCCAGTCCGAGACCCAGTACTTC. This gives the protein CASSPGQSETQYF.

The J gene is TRBJ1-3, the V gene TRBV28, with TRBD1 matching 8 bases. This CDR3 contains 13 residues. Germline V gene lookup returns CDR1 MDHEN and CDR2 SYDVKM. Unmatched junction bases numbered 7, after V lost 7 bases and J lost 8 bases. In DNA form, the CDR3 reads TGTGCCAGCATTTCCCAACAGGGGGACACCATATATTTT. Amino acid sequence: CASISQQGDTIYF.

The V gene is TRBV19, the J gene TRBJ2-2, with 12 bases lining up with TRBD2. The germline gives CDR1 LNHDA, CDR2 SQIVND (reference sequence). CDR3 length: 17 amino acids. Trimming cost V 8 bases and J 0 bases; bases outside gene matches: 7. CDR3 in amino acids: CASGSPSGGANTGELFF. CDR3 DNA sequence: TGTGCCAGTGGGAGCCCTAGCGGGGGGGCGAACACCGGGGAGCTGTTTTTT.

CDR3 DNA sequence: TGTGCCAGCAAGACTTATAGCAATCAGCCCCAGCATTTT. This codes for CASKTYSNQPQHF. V gene TRBV2 combines with J gene TRBJ1-5; D gene unclear. This CDR3 has 13 amino acids. Between the trimmed V and J ends, which lost 7 bases and 0 bases, there was a span of 7 bases. CDR1 and CDR2 from the germline V gene are SNHLY and FYNNEI.

The chain recombines TRBV4-1 with TRBJ1-1; 9 bases line up with TRBD1. Trimming took 3 bases from V and 5 from J; bases not matched to a gene: 4. The germline V gene encodes CDR1 MGHRA and CDR2 YSYEKL. The CDR3 has 14 amino acids. This CDR3 reads CASSQDRGRTEAFF. The CDR3 coding sequence is TGCGCCAGCAGCCAGGACAGGGGTAGAACTGAAGCTTTCTTT.

This chain links TRBV7-3 with TRBJ1-1; perhaps TRBD1 as D (5 bases). The CDR3 is 13 residues long. Trimming left V 2 bases short and J 11 bases short, with 15 bases between. In germline, CDR1 is SGHTA, CDR2 FQGTGA. The DNA of the CDR3 is TGTGCCAGCAGCTTAGGTGGGGCTAGTGGGGCTTTCTTT. It is translated as CASSLGGASGAFF.

The rearrangement links TRBV24-1 to TRBJ2-7; D unresolved. With 3 bases removed from V and 0 bases from J, the gap between germline ends came to 11 bases. This CDR3 spans 15 amino acids. Germline CDR1 reads KGHDR; CDR2 reads SFDVKD. The CDR3 DNA reads as TGTGCCACCAGTGATACCCGGACCCCCTCCTACGAGCAGTACTTC. Encoded protein: CATSDTRTPSYEQYF.

This chain links TRBV7-2 with TRBJ1-2; 8 bases are shared with TRBD1. Germline trimming cut 5 bases from V and 7 bases from J; bases unmatched to any gene: 6. Germline CDR1 reads SGHTA; CDR2 reads FQGNSA. There are 13 residues in the CDR3. CDR3: CASSADRGLGYTF. Written as DNA, the CDR3 is TGTGCCAGCAGCGCCGACAGGGGACTTGGCTACACCTTC.

In its sample, this clone was seen a few times. The chain recombines TRBV19 with TRBJ1-1; D uncertain. Trimming pared 3 bases from V and 3 bases from J, leaving 8 bases between. Germline V gene lookup returns CDR1 LNHDA and CDR2 SQIVND (reference sequence). This CDR3 is built from 13 residues. CDR3 nucleotide sequence: TGTGCCAGTAGTATTCCGCGAGACACTGAAGCTTTCTTT. Residues: CASSIPRDTEAFF.

The V gene is TRBV30, the J gene TRBJ1-4, with D unresolved. Germline CDR1 GTSNPN, CDR2 SVGIG (reference sequence). With 2 bases removed from V and 5 bases from J, the gap between germline ends came to 15 bases. The CDR3 covers 15 residues. The DNA of the CDR3 is TGTGCCTGGAGTTTTCTTGGGATCAACAATGAAAAACTGTTTTTT. Residues: CAWSFLGINNEKLFF.

The CDR3 protein is CASSYRGQGLNYGYTF. CDR3 DNA: TGTGCCAGCAGTTACAGGGGCCAGGGGTTAAACTATGGCTACACCTTC. The gene calls are TRBV6-5 and TRBJ1-2, with D possibly TRBD1 on 6 matching bases. In germline, CDR1 is MNHEY, CDR2 SVGAGI. The V end was cut by 2 bases, the J end by 2 bases, with 15 bases between. The CDR3 extends over 16 amino acids.

The chain joins TRBV3-1 (or the pseudogene TRBV3-2) to TRBJ2-1; the match to TRBD2 covers 8 bases. This CDR3 contains 16 residues. The ends lost 6 bases at V and 0 bases at J; junction bases unmatched: 7. CDR1 and CDR2 (germline): LGHDT, YNNKEL (reference sequence). CDR3 sequence (DNA): TGTGCCAGCAGTCGACCGGGGGGGAGCTCCTACAATGAGCAGTTCTTC. This codes for CASSRPGGSSYNEQFF.